The clone carrying this T cell receptor beta chain has a single count. Its specificity is not known. With 4 bases clipped from V and 0 bases from J, the junction kept 9 bases outside the gene matches. This CDR3 comprises 17 residues. Germline loops: CDR1 MDHEN, CDR2 SYDVKM. The entry originates in a study of cytotoxic CD8 clonotypes in ibrutinib-treated CLL. Study-wide background: Patients attained some 25 partial and 2 complete responses; at median about 74 months, about 15 remained remitted while approximately twelve progressed. Study-level findings and limits: Treatment left the uncommon public clonotypes either contracted or stable in frequency. The study found clonality rose at ibrutinib response, then fell toward baseline at progression.

Profiled with immunoSEQ multiplex PCR; TCRdb holds only in-frame clones, not every one. The repertoire holds tens of thousands of clones, approximately 90% seen once, with approximately 3.1% in the top ten. Sequenced material: PBMCs, taken after 12 months of ibrutinib treatment. The V call is TRBV28, the J call TRBJ1-5; TRBD1 matches 7 bases. The TCR was taken from a human donor with chronic lymphocytic leukemia. CDR3 sequence: CASSSGQMVYSNQPQHF. The CDR3 coding sequence is TGTGCCAGCAGTTCGGGACAGATGGTTTATAGCAATCAGCCCCAGCATTTT. Full variable domain (rest looked up from reference TRBV28 and TRBJ1-5): DVKVTQSSRYLVKRTGEKVFLECVQDMDHENMFWYRQDPGLGLRLIYFSYDVKMKEKGDIPEGYSVSREKKERFSLILESASTNQTSMYLCASSSGQMVYSNQPQHFGDGTRLSIL.